This TCR beta chain was sequenced during a study of cytomegalovirus exposure and HLA in healthy donors. Study outcomes and limitations: An analysis that came later showed most CMV-associated TCR beta chains appearing HLA-restricted. Three CMV-associated chains proved CMV antigen-specific in vitro. Altogether, some 170 TCR beta chains were recorded as cytomegalovirus-associated.

Germline CDR1 SQVTM, CDR2 ANQGSEA. Between the trimmed V and J ends, which lost 6 bases and 1 base, there was a span of 6 bases. The CDR3 has 11 residues. To note about this clone: The antigen is unknown.

Researchers ran the PCR with 60 Vbeta and 13 Jbeta primers. Per the authors' pipeline: Unique TCR beta chains totaled around 86 million in a later count, with roughly 10 million of them shared. TCRdb's copy holds only in-frame clones and misses some; the assay was immunoSEQ multiplex PCR. Clone size and V and J calls were adopted from that table, with D and trimming inferred from the DNA. In all, the sample yields 150,000 or so clones. The specimen sequenced was PBMCs. The receptor was derived from a woman aged 55-70 years in good health and CMV-seronegative. The V and J genes are TRBV29-1 and TRBJ1-1; no reliable D call. DNA of the CDR3: TGCAGCGTCTACAGGAACACTGAAGCTTTCTTT. Protein product: CSVYRNTEAFF.